Reported below is one T cell receptor beta chain. Its antigen remains unidentified. The primer mix had 60 Vbeta and 13 Jbeta primers. Per the authors' pipeline: Approximately 11 million of the roughly 77 million unique TCR beta chains counted in a later analysis were shared. This table comes from immunoSEQ multiplex PCR, and its TCRdb copy is limited to in-frame clones, with some not included. V, J and clone size derive from that table, while D and trimming were established from the DNA sequence. The sample has 70,000 to 100,000 clones; around 80% are singletons. These data are taken from a study of cytomegalovirus exposure and HLA in healthy donors. This CDR3 comprises 16 residues. The germline V gene encodes CDR1 KGHSH and CDR2 LQKENI. Trimming took 3 bases from V and 0 from J; bases not matched to a gene: 5. Study findings and constraints: Immune exposure data for these donors was limited to CMV serostatus.

This sequence joins TRBV18 and TRBJ2-3, with 8 bases matching TRBD2. This clonotype was sampled from a man aged 50 to 59 in good health and CMV-seropositive. The sample was PBMCs. The CDR3 protein is CASSPSGDTSTDTQYF. CDR3 DNA sequence: TGTGCCAGCTCACCTAGCGGGGACACTAGCACAGATACGCAGTATTTT.